These T cell receptor beta chains were read from a single sample in a study of CD8 T cells in ankylosing spondylitis. TCRdb itself ran the 5' RACE reads through MiXCR, one entry per CDR3 protein. The sample includes a few hundred thousand distinct CDR3 sequences, more than 20% seen only once; the top ten take 3% to 4%. Sequenced input: blood, either unsorted or a sorted T cell fraction (not recorded which). Every receptor here comes from a female donor with ankylosing spondylitis or in good health (not recorded which). Both conserved end residues are part of each CDR3. The D gene is left open where the match is weak. Clone size appears in some rows only: once, few, many, or a class for an expanded clone.

>-|TRBJ2-3|TRBV7-2|-
TGTGCCATCAGCTTTCAGTCCGGAAGGGGGATAAATACGCAGTATTTT
CAISFQSGRGINTQYF
>TRBD2|TRBJ2-3|TRBV5-1|-
TGCGCCAGCAGCTTCGCTCCAGCGGGAGGCTTGGGAGATACGCAGTATTTT
CASSFAPAGGLGDTQYF
>TRBD2|TRBJ2-1|TRBV10-1|-
TGCGCCAGTTCGATAGTAGCGGGAGAATACAATGAGCAGTTCTTC
CASSIVAGEYNEQFF
>-|TRBJ2-1|TRBV24-1|few
TGTGCCACCAGTGACACGGGGCCGAACAATGAGCAGTTCTTC
CATSDTGPNNEQFF
>TRBD1|TRBJ2-5|TRBV25-1|-
TGTGCCAGCAGTCCATGGGGACAGGGGCGAGAGACCCAGTACTTC
CASSPWGQGRETQYF
>TRBD1|TRBJ2-7|TRBV6-1|-
TGTGCCAGCAGAGCTGGGACAGGGGGCTACGAGCAGTACTTC
CASRAGTGGYEQYF
>TRBD1|TRBJ1-5|TRBV20-1|few
TGCAGTGCTGGTGGACAGGGAGGGATTCAGCCCCAGCATTTT
CSAGGQGGIQPQHF
>TRBD1|TRBJ1-6|TRBV30|-
TGTGCCGGACGGGACAGGGGCAATTCACCCCTCCACTTT
CAGRDRGNSPLHF
>TRBD2|TRBJ2-5|TRBV19|few
TGTGCCAGCGCTAGCGGCGGGGGGGAGACCCAGTACTTC
CASASGGGETQYF
>TRBD2|TRBJ2-3|TRBV5-5|-
TGTGCCAGCAGGTTCCGCCCTAGCGGGAGCACAGATACGCAGTATTTT
CASRFRPSGSTDTQYF
>-|TRBJ1-4|TRBV3-1|many
TGTGCCAGCAGCCAAGGGGGAGTGGAAAAACTGTTTTTT
CASSQGGVEKLFF
>-|TRBJ1-1|TRBV6-5|many
TGTGCCAGCAGTTCACTCGACAGAATGGGAGCTTTCTTT
CASSSLDRMGAFF
>TRBD1|TRBJ2-7|TRBV19|few
TGTGCCAGTAAAGGGACAGGGCCCTCCTACGAGCAGTACTTC
CASKGTGPSYEQYF
>-|TRBJ1-2|TRBV5-6|few
TGTGCCAGCAGCTTAGCGGGGAGGGATGGCTACACCTTC
CASSLAGRDGYTF
>TRBD2|TRBJ2-1|TRBV20-1|-
TGCAGTGCTATTACTAGCGGGAGATGGTACAATGAGCAGTTCTTC
CSAITSGRWYNEQFF